This T cell receptor beta chain was captured by sequencing in a study of identical twins. Study-wide points: In drawing conclusions, the study used cross-sectional statistical analysis and did not follow the same donors. Zero-insertion findings could be partly confounded by invariant cells (MAIT and iNKT cells). Twins' excess sharing was less marked for out-of-frame beta sequences.

A few counts support this clonotype. As yet, its antigen is unknown. V was clipped by 5 bases and J by 9 bases, with 17 bases between them. Germline V gives CDR1 MNHEY, CDR2 SVGEGT. The CDR3 extends over 14 amino acids. A template switching step contributed a universal primer site, while unique molecular identifiers were present in the cDNA. MiXCR was run by TCRdb on the 5' RACE reads, yielding one entry per CDR3 protein. The sample has approximately 210,000 distinct CDR3 sequences; 9.4% are singletons. This receptor was identified in a woman younger than 30 in good health. Sequencing used memory (CD45RO+) T cells sorted from blood. The V call is TRBV6-2 or TRBV6-3, the J call TRBJ2-1; D unresolved. The CDR3 spells CASSLLVRASEQFF. The CDR3 DNA reads as TGTGCCAGCAGTCTATTAGTGAGAGCTAGTGAGCAGTTCTTC.